Sequencing of this T cell receptor (beta chain) was carried out in a study of T-cell memory formation after mild COVID-19. On this clonotype itself: As yet, its antigen is unknown.

Whole-study findings and limits: Later expanders leaned toward CD4+, whereas clones contracting from day 15 to 85 were balanced CD4/CD8. In second-wave clones peaking day 37, SARS-CoV-2 specificity remained unconfirmed. Memory cells collected pre-infection included some clones that later responded, suggesting cross-reactive memory joined. The main location of contracting CD4+ clones was CM and EM, and that of contracting CD8+ clones was EMRA.

One entry per CDR3 protein results from TCRdb running MiXCR on the 5' RACE reads. The table has approximately 570,000 distinct CDR3 sequences, roughly 18% seen once. J gave up 5 bases and V 7 bases, and 6 bases lay outside the gene matches. CDR1 and CDR2 (germline): SGHRS, YFSETQ. This CDR3 has 13 amino acids. The specimen sequenced was PBMCs or a T cell subset sorted from them (not recorded which). The genes are TRBV5-1 and TRBJ2-3; 8 nucleotides align to TRBD2. This receptor was obtained from an adult woman who had mild COVID-19 (a few samples of this study predate the infection). Cell type and time point are not known. The CDR3 coding sequence is TGCGCCAGCTCCGGACTAGCAAGAGATACGCAGTATTTT. This gives the protein CASSGLARDTQYF.